This T cell receptor (beta chain) was sequenced during a study of blood T cell repertoires in COVID-19. For the study at large: Italy, Spain and the United States were the sources of the convalescent and acute COVID-19 samples. The cDNA or gDNA used as material had been derived from T cells, B-cell-depleted T cells, or PBMCs.

Study processing details: Quantification of nucleated cells was approximated via reference gene primer amplification. Assay: immunoSEQ multiplex PCR; the TCRdb copy retains only in-frame clones and omits some. D and trimming were read from the DNA, whereas the V and J calls and clone size are those reported in that table. Of roughly 52,000 clones listed, about 83% are singletons. V lost 1 base to trimming and J lost 3 bases, with 7 bases between them. Germline CDR1 reads KGHSH; CDR2 reads LQKENI. The CDR3 covers 13 residues. This sequence originates from a human donor in a cohort sampled during active COVID-19. The specimen sequenced was peripheral blood. The chain links TRBV18 to TRBJ2-7; D remains unclear. CDR3 coding DNA: TGTGCCAGCTCACCACGCCAGGACTACGAGCAGTACTTC. Translating it yields CASSPRQDYEQYF.